What follows is one T cell receptor beta chain and its context. Its antigen is unidentified. Some clones are missing from TCRdb's copy, which holds only in-frame ones; the method was immunoSEQ multiplex PCR. The sample has tens of thousands of clones; approximately 85% are singletons. Germline V gene data show CDR1 as LNHDA and CDR2 as SQIVND (reference sequence). The CDR3 sequence is 18 residues long. Trimming removed 3 bases at V and 4 bases at J, with 22 bases between. CFSE-labeled sorted T cells met regulatory or mature dendritic cells for over 4 days. The data belong to a study of regulatory dendritic cells for organ transplantation. Background on the study: Day 6 dendritic cell cultures were stimulated with LPS.

Study outcomes and limitations: Memory CD8+ clonal expansion seemed more limited with regulatory than mature dendritic cells.

This chain links TRBV19 with TRBJ1-5; D might be TRBD1 (5 bases). The sequenced material came from naive CD4+ T cells from blood cultured with dendritic cells. The subset here: CD45RA+ naive T cells. This receptor was obtained from a human donor in good health. CDR3 nucleotides: TGTGCCAGTAGTATTATGGTCGGGGGGGGGTATCGGAATCAGCCCCAGCATTTT. As protein: CASSIMVGGGYRNQPQHF.